The 10 T cell receptor beta chains below all came from one sample that was sequenced in a study of blood T cell repertoires in COVID-19. This table comes from immunoSEQ multiplex PCR, and its TCRdb copy is limited to in-frame clones, with some not included. The table lists 200,000 to 250,000 clones, approximately 80% of them singletons. Sequencing input: peripheral blood. These receptors all stem from a young woman with acute or convalescent COVID-19.

This chain links TRBV7-6 with TRBJ2-4, with 7 bases aligning to TRBD2. J gave up 1 base and V 3 bases, and 18 bases lay outside the gene matches. The CDR3 covers 20 residues. Germline V gene sequence: CDR1 SGHVS, CDR2 FNYEAQ. The CDR3 region is CASSLGIREVSMGAKNIQYF. The CDR3 DNA reads as TGTGCCAGCAGCTTGGGTATCCGGGAGGTATCAATGGGGGCCAAAAACATTCAGTACTTC.

This rearrangement joins TRBV11-2 to TRBJ2-3; D remains ambiguous. Trimming stripped 3 bases from V and 0 bases from J, with 10 bases between. This CDR3 is 15 amino acids long. Germline values: CDR1 SGHAT, CDR2 FQNNGV. CDR3 amino acids: CASSLMGLSTDTQYF. As DNA, the CDR3 is TGTGCCAGCAGCTTGATGGGCCTTAGCACAGATACGCAGTATTTT.

The V gene is TRBV2, the J gene TRBJ1-5, with 11 bases that match TRBD1. The germline gives CDR1 SNHLY, CDR2 FYNNEI. The CDR3 length is 14 residues. V dropped 6 bases and J dropped 7; count of bases not matched to a gene: 5. The CDR3 is CASSRTGGRQPQHF. The CDR3, as DNA: TGTGCCAGCAGCAGGACAGGGGGCCGGCAGCCCCAGCATTTT.

This clone appeared once. The sample holds other DNA sequences that translate to the same CDR3. This CDR3 reads CASSHEDRGYGYTF. The CDR3 DNA is TGCGCCAGCAGCCACGAAGACAGGGGATATGGCTACACCTTC. The chain employs TRBV4-3 and TRBJ1-2, with 8 nucleotides matching TRBD1. Per the germline V gene, CDR1 is LGHNA and CDR2 is YSLEER. This CDR3 is 14 amino acids long. V shed 3 bases, J shed 5 bases, and the junction held 5 bases outside the gene matches.

The genes are TRBV2 and TRBJ1-2, with TRBD1 matching over 10 bases. V shed 6 bases and J 2 bases; nucleotides not matched to a gene: 0. The CDR3 runs 13 residues. The germline CDR1 and CDR2 sequences are SNHLY and FYNNEI. DNA of the CDR3: TGTGCCAGCAGGGGACAGGGGAACTATGGCTACACCTTC. It codes for CASRGQGNYGYTF.

V usage is TRBV24-1 and J usage is TRBJ2-3; the D gene is possibly TRBD2 (6 bases). V was cut by 5 bases and J by 1 base, with 12 bases left in between. Germline V gives CDR1 KGHDR, CDR2 SFDVKD. The CDR3 loop spans 15 amino acids. CDR3 sequence: CATSGGGKGTDTQYF. DNA for the CDR3: TGTGCCACCAGTGGGGGCGGGAAAGGCACAGATACGCAGTATTTT.

In DNA form, the CDR3 reads TGTGCCAGCAGCTTGTTCGCTAGCGGAAATGAGCAGTTCTTC. Amino acid sequence: CASSLFASGNEQFF. The chain is built from TRBV5-4 and TRBJ2-1, with 7 nucleotides matching TRBD2. J was trimmed by 7 bases and V by 1 base; bases with no gene match: 5. CDR3 length equals 14 residues. Germline V CDR1 and CDR2: SGHNT, YYREEE (reference sequence).

The count of this clone is one. The chain employs TRBV10-3 and TRBJ2-2; 8 bases are a match to TRBD2. This CDR3 has 14 residues. V lost 11 bases, J lost 6 bases, and 11 bases stayed unmatched. CDR1 and CDR2 from the germline V gene are ENHRY and SYGVKD. The CDR3 DNA reads as TGTGCCGCTGGCAGCGGGAGTAATCCCGGGGAGCTGTTTTTT. Translated: CAAGSGSNPGELFF.

This clone was seen only once. The CDR3 here is CASSWDYENEQFF. CDR3 nucleotides: TGTGCCAGCAGCTGGGACTATGAAAATGAGCAGTTCTTC. The chain uses TRBV7-2 and TRBJ2-1; TRBD2 aligns across 7 bases. The germline V gene encodes CDR1 SGHTA and CDR2 FQGNSA. This CDR3 has 13 amino acids. V lost 4 bases to trimming and J lost 7 bases; unmatched junction nucleotides: 4.

This clone was counted a single time. This chain links TRBV11-2 with TRBJ2-5; TRBD1 is a possible D gene (6 bases). V dropped 3 bases and J dropped 1 base, with 9 bases sitting between them. In germline, CDR1 is SGHAT, CDR2 FQNNGV. This CDR3 contains 14 residues. CDR3 DNA: TGTGCCAGCAGCTTCTCAGGGGTCCAAGAGACCCAGTACTTC. It encodes CASSFSGVQETQYF. Using reference TRBV11-2 and TRBJ2-5 for the parts outside the CDR3, the full variable domain is EAGVAQSPRYKIIEKRQSVAFWCNPISGHATLYWYQQILGQGPKLLIQFQNNGVVDDSQLPKDRFSAERLKGVDSTLKIQPAKLEDSAVYLCASSFSGVQETQYFGPGTRLLVL.